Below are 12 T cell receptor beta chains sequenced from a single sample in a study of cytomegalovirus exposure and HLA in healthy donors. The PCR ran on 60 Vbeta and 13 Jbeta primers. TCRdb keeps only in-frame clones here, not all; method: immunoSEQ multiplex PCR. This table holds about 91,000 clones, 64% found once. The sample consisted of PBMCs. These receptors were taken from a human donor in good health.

The CDR3 protein is CASSPNQGDHNEQFF. CDR3 nucleotide sequence: TGTGCCAGCTCACCAAACCAGGGGGACCACAATGAGCAGTTCTTC. The rearrangement joins TRBV18 to TRBJ2-1; TRBD1 matches 7 bases. Germline CDR1 KGHSH, CDR2 LQKENI. CDR3 length: 15 residues. The junction had 6 bases not matched to a gene; V was cut back by 2 bases and J by 5 bases.

The CDR3 loop reads CASSYSRGFNEQYF. DNA of the CDR3: TGTGCCAGCAGTTACTCTCGGGGGTTCAACGAGCAGTACTTC. J is TRBJ2-7 and V is TRBV6-6; D might be TRBD2 (6 bases). The germline V gene has CDR1 MNHNY and CDR2 SVGAGI (reference sequence). Deletions cut 0 bases from V and 5 bases from J, with 11 bases between. The CDR3 has 14 residues.

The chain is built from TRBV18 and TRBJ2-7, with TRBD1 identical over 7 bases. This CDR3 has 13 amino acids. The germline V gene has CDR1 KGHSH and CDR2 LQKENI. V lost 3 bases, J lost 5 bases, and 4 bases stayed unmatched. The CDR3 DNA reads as TGTGCCAGCTCACCCCGGGACAGCCACGAGCAGTACTTC. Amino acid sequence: CASSPRDSHEQYF.

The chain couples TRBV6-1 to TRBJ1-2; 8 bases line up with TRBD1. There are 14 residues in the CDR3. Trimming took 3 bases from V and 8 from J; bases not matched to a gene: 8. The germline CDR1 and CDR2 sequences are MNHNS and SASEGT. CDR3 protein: CASSEQQGGLGYTF. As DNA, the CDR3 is TGTGCCAGCAGTGAGCAACAGGGGGGGTTGGGCTACACCTTC.

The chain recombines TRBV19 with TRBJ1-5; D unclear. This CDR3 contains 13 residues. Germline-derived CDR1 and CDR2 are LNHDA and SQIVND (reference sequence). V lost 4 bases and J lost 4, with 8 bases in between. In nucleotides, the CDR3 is TGTGCCAGTAGTAAAACAGCTAATCAGCCCCAGCATTTT. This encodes CASSKTANQPQHF.

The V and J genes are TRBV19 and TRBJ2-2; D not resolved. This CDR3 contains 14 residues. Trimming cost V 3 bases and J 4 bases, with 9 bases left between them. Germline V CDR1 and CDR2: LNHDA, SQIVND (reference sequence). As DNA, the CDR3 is TGTGCCAGTAGTATGAAGAGAGGCACCGGGGAGCTGTTTTTT. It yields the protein CASSMKRGTGELFF.

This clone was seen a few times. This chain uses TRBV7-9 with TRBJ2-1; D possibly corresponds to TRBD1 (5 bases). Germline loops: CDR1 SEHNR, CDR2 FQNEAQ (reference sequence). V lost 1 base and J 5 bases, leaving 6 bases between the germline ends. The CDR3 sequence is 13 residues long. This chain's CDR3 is CASSLGRDNEQFF. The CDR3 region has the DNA TGTGCCAGCAGCTTAGGCAGGGACAATGAGCAGTTCTTC. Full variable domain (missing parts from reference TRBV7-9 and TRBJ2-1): DTGVSQNPRHKITKRGQNVTFRCDPISEHNRLYWYRQTLGQGPEFLTYFQNEAQLEKSRLLSDRFSAERPKGSFSTLEIQRTEQGDSAMYLCASSLGRDNEQFFGPGTRLTVL.

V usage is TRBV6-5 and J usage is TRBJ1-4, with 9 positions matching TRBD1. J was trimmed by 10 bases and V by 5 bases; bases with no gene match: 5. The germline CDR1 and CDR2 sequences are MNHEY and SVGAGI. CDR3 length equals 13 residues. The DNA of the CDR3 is TGTGCCAGCAGTCGGTTGGACAGGGGAAAACTGTTTTTT. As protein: CASSRLDRGKLFF.

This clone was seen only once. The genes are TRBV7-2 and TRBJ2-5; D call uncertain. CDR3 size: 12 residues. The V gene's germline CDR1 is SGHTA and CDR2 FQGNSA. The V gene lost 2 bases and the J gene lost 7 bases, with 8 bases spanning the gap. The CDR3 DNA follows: TGTGCCAGCAGCTTACTTTCCGGGACCCAGTACTTC. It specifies CASSLLSGTQYF.

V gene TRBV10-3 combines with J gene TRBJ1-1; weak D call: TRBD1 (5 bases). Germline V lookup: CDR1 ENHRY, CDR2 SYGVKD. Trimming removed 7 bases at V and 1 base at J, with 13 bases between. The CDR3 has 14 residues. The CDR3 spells CAITPRGENTEAFF. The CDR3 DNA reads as TGTGCCATCACCCCGCGGGGGGAGAACACTGAAGCTTTCTTT.

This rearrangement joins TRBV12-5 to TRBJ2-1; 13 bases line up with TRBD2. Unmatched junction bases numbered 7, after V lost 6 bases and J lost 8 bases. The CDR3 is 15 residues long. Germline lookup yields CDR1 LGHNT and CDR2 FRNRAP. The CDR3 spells CASGPTSGGADEQFF. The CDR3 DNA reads TGTGCTAGTGGACCTACTAGCGGGGGGGCTGATGAGCAGTTCTTC.

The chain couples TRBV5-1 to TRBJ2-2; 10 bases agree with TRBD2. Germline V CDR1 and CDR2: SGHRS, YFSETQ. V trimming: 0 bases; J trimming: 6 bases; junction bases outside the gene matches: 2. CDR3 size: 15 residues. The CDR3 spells CASSLGLAGAGELFF. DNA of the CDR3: TGCGCCAGCAGCTTGGGGCTAGCGGGGGCCGGGGAGCTGTTTTTT.